This T cell receptor (beta chain) was obtained from a study of T cells after yellow fever vaccination. Findings and caveats of the study: It was a weaker secondary response, yet one that peaked faster, at day 5 versus 15.

A single record per CDR3 protein comes from TCRdb applying MiXCR to the 5' RACE reads. The sample holds 620,000 or so distinct CDR3 sequences; approximately 13% are singletons and the top ten take 15%. V dropped 6 bases and J dropped 6; count of bases not matched to a gene: 12. Per the germline V gene, CDR1 is DFQATT and CDR2 is SNEGSKA (reference sequence). This CDR3 region has 14 residues. This clonotype was seen a handful of times. Its antigen is still unknown. This sequence joins TRBV20-1 and TRBJ2-3; 7 bases fit TRBD2. The source is a young man who received the YFV17D yellow fever vaccine. This specimen consisted of PBMCs, obtained on the day of the yellow fever booster vaccination. CDR3 DNA: TGCAGTGCAATCGAGCGGGGCACGTTGGATACGCAGTATTTT. Protein product: CSAIERGTLDTQYF.